This TCR beta chain stems from a study of blood T cell repertoires in COVID-19. Overall study context: Sites across the United States, Italy and Spain contributed samples from acute and convalescent COVID-19.

Generated by immunoSEQ multiplex PCR, the TCRdb table keeps only in-frame clones and is missing some. The data hold 15,000 to 20,000 clones, with 88% observed a single time. CDR3 size: 13 residues. Trimming cost V 10 bases and J 4 bases, with 16 bases left between them. From germline, CDR1 is ENHRY and CDR2 SYGVKD. Specimen: peripheral blood. The TCR originated in a human donor in a cohort sampled during active COVID-19. This sequence joins TRBV10-3 and TRBJ1-2; perhaps TRBD1 as D (6 bases). CDR3 sequence: CATRWGQGYGYTF. In nucleotides, the CDR3 is TGTGCCACCCGGTGGGGGCAGGGCTATGGCTACACCTTC.